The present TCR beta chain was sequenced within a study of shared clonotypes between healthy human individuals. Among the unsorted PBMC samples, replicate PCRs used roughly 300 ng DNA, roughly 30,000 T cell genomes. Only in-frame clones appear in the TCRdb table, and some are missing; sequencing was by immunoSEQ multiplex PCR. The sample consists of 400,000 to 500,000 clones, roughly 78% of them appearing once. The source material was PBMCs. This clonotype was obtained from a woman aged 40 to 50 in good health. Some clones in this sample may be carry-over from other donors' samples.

CDR3 protein: CASSSPSGTSGRPKSSTDTQYF. CDR3 DNA: TGTGCCAGCAGTTCTCCATCCGGGACTAGCGGGAGGCCGAAATCTAGCACAGATACGCAGTATTTT. The V gene is TRBV28, the J gene TRBJ2-3; TRBD2 aligns across 15 bases. The CDR3 runs to 22 residues. V lost 4 bases to trimming and J lost 0 bases; unmatched junction nucleotides: 17. CDR1 and CDR2 from the germline V gene are MDHEN and SYDVKM.